The text below deals with one TCR beta chain. The germline V gene encodes CDR1 MNHEY and CDR2 SMNVEV (reference sequence). V was trimmed by 4 bases and J by 1 base, leaving 11 bases between them. The CDR3 sequence is 15 residues long. These data originate in a study of technical replicates of blood from several donors. Using immunoSEQ multiplex PCR, the repertoire was profiled, and TCRdb retains in-frame clones only, with some absent. This sample carries 60,000 to 85,000 clones, approximately 94% of them seen once, and the ten largest clones take under 0.5%. The origin of this receptor is a human donor in good health. The J gene is TRBJ1-5, the V gene TRBV27; maybe TRBD1 (5 bases). Sequenced: T cells isolated from PBMCs. The DNA for the CDR3 is TGTGCCAGCAGTTGGGGGGGTTTGAGCAATCAGCCCCAGCATTTT. Encoded protein: CASSWGGLSNQPQHF.